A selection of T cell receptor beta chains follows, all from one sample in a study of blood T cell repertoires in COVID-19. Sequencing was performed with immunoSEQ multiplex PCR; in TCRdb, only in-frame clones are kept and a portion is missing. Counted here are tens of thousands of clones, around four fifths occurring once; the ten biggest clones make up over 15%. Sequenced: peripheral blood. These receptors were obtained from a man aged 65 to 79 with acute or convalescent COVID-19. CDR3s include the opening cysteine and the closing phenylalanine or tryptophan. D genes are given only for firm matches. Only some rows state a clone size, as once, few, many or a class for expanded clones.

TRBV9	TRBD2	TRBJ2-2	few	CASSVVAGGITGELFF	TGTGCCAGCAGCGTAGTAGCGGGAGGAATCACCGGGGAGCTGTTTTTT
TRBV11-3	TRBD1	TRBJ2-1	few	CASSGGQGTYNEQFF	TGTGCCAGCAGCGGAGGACAGGGGACTTACAATGAGCAGTTCTTC
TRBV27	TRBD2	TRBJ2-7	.	CASSSSRGGHYEQYF	TGTGCCAGCAGTTCCTCCCGGGGGGGCCACTACGAGCAGTACTTC
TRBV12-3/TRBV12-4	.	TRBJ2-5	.	CASSPYEPKTQYF	TGTGCCAGCAGCCCCTATGAACCAAAGACCCAGTACTTC
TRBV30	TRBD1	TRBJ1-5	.	CAWSAGTGGNQPQHF	TGTGCCTGGAGTGCAGGGACAGGGGGTAATCAGCCCCAGCATTTT
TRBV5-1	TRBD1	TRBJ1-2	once	CASSIGTGPRGYTF	TGCGCCAGCAGCATCGGGACAGGACCACGGGGCTACACCTTC
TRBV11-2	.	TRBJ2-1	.	CASSLVMAGVDEQFF	TGTGCCAGCAGCTTAGTTATGGCCGGGGTCGATGAGCAGTTCTTC
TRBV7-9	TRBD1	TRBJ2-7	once	CASSQNRDRGRYEQYF	TGTGCCAGCAGCCAGAACCGGGACAGGGGGCGTTATGAGCAGTACTTC
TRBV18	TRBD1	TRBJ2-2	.	CASDSLGQGANTGELFF	TGTGCCAGCGACAGCCTGGGACAGGGGGCTAACACCGGGGAGCTGTTTTTT
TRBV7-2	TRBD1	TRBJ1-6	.	CASRGTGHNSPLHF	TGTGCCAGCAGGGGGACAGGGCATAATTCACCCCTCCACTTT
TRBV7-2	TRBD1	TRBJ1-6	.	CASSSRDSNDSPLHF	TGTGCCAGCAGCTCGCGGGACAGTAACGATTCACCCCTCCACTTT
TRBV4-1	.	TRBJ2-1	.	CASSQDSLNEQFF	TGCGCCAGCAGCCAAGATAGTCTCAATGAGCAGTTCTTC
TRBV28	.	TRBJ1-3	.	CASSLLGGTGNTIYF	TGTGCCAGCAGTTTGCTCGGGGGGACTGGAAACACCATATATTTT
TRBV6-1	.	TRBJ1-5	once	CASSEAATGYQPQHF	TGTGCCAGCAGTGAAGCCGCGACAGGATATCAGCCCCAGCATTTT
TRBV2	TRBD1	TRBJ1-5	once	CASSATGTGGLYSNQPQHF	TGTGCCAGCAGTGCAACCGGGACAGGGGGACTCTATAGCAATCAGCCCCAGCATTTT
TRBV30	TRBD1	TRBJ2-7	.	CAWSPGTATYEQYF	TGTGCCTGGAGTCCCGGGACAGCAACCTACGAGCAGTACTTC
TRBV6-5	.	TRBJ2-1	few	CASSYGGGASYNEQFF	TGTGCCAGCAGTTATGGAGGCGGGGCCTCCTACAATGAGCAGTTCTTC
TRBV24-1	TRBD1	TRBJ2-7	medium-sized	CATSVGRQGRDEQYF	TGTGCCACCAGTGTGGGGAGACAGGGAAGGGACGAGCAGTACTTC
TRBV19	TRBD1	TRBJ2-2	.	CASKGTGYTGELFF	TGTGCCAGTAAAGGGACAGGGTACACCGGGGAGCTGTTTTTT
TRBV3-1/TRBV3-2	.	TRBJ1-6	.	CASSHQGSSYNSPLHF	TGTGCCAGCAGCCACCAGGGGAGCTCCTATAATTCACCCCTCCACTTT
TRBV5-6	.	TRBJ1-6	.	CASSFAVDNSPLHF	TGTGCCAGCAGCTTTGCGGTCGATAATTCACCCCTCCACTTT
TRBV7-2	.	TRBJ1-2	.	CASSPSRSGNYGYTF	TGTGCCAGCAGCCCCTCCCGGAGCGGTAACTATGGCTACACCTTC
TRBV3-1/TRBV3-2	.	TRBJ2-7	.	CASSQEYSNHEQYF	TGTGCCAGCAGCCAAGAGTACAGCAACCACGAGCAGTACTTC
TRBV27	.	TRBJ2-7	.	CASSLTPFYEQYF	TGTGCCAGCAGTTTGACACCGTTCTACGAGCAGTACTTC
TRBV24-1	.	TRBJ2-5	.	CASQQGWGETQYF	TGTGCCTCCCAGCAGGGGTGGGGAGAGACCCAGTACTTC
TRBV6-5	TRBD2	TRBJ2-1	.	CASAARGAGTNEQFF	TGTGCCAGCGCAGCAAGAGGAGCGGGAACCAATGAGCAGTTCTTC
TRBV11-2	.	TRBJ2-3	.	CASSLEGPGTQYF	TGTGCCAGCAGCTTAGAGGGCCCCGGTACGCAGTATTTT
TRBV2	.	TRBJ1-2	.	CASSVGTPGYTF	TGTGCCAGCAGTGTGGGGACTCCTGGCTACACCTTC
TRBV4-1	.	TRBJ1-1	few	CASSRTRNTEAFF	TGCGCCAGCAGCCGAACACGGAACACTGAAGCTTTCTTT
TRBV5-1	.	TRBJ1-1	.	CASSLEGLSTEAFF	TGCGCCAGCAGCTTGGAGGGGCTGAGCACTGAAGCTTTCTTT
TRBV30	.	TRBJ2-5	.	CAWGTRVKTQYF	TGTGCCTGGGGGACCCGGGTGAAGACCCAGTACTTC
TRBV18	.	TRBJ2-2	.	CASSPSGTLSPGELFF	TGTGCCAGCTCACCGTCCGGGACTTTGAGTCCCGGGGAGCTGTTTTTT
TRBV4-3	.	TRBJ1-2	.	CASSQEVAGNYGYTF	TGCGCCAGCAGCCAAGAGGTAGCGGGGAACTATGGCTACACCTTC
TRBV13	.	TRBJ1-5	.	CASSLGRRGPQHF	TGTGCCAGCAGCTTAGGCCGGAGGGGGCCCCAGCATTTT
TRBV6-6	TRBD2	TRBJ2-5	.	CATLSASGSILETQYF	TGTGCCACCCTGAGTGCTAGCGGGAGTATCCTGGAGACCCAGTACTTC
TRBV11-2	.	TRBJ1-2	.	CASSSHPRGGFYGYTF	TGTGCCAGCAGCTCCCACCCTCGGGGGGGCTTCTATGGCTACACCTTC
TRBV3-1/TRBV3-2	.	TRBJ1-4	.	CASSQVSRQGGGKLFF	TGTGCCAGCAGCCAAGTTTCGAGGCAGGGAGGTGGAAAACTGTTTTTT
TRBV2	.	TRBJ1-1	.	CASSEFGAANTEAFF	TGTGCCAGCAGTGAATTTGGGGCGGCGAACACTGAAGCTTTCTTT
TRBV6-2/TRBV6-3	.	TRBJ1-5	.	CASSGQLNQPQHF	TGTGCCAGCAGTGGACAGCTCAATCAGCCCCAGCATTTT
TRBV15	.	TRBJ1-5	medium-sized	CATSRDGQSHQPQHF	TGTGCCACCAGCAGAGATGGGCAGTCCCATCAGCCCCAGCATTTT